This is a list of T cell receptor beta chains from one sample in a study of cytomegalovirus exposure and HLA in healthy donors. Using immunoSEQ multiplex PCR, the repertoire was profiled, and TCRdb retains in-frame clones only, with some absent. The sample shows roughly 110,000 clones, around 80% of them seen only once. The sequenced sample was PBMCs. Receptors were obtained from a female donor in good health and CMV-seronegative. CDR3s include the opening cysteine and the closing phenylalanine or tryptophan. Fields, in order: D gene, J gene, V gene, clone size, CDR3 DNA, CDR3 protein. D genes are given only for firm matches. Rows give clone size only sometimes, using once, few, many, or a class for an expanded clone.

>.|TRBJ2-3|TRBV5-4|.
TGTGCCAGCAGCTTGGCTAGCACAGATACGCAGTATTTT
CASSLASTDTQYF
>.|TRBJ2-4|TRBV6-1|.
TGTGCCAGCAGTGGACAACTAGCCAAAAACATTCAGTACTTC
CASSGQLAKNIQYF
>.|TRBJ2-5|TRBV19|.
TGTGCCAGTAGTGACCTCGACGGGAAAGAGACCCAGTACTTC
CASSDLDGKETQYF
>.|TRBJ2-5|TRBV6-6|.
TGTGCCAGCAGTTACCTAGAGACCCAGTACTTC
CASSYLETQYF
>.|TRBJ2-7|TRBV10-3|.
TGTGCCATCAGTGGAGAGGGCTACGAGCAGTACTTC
CAISGEGYEQYF
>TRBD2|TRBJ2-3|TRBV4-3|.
TGCGCCAGCAGCCGCGGACTAGCGGGGGGAACAGATACGCAGTATTTT
CASSRGLAGGTDTQYF
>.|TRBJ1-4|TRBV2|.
TGTGCCAGCAACCCGACAGATGCCATGAAAAAACTGTTTTTT
CASNPTDAMKKLFF
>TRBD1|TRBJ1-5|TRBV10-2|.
TGCGCCAGCAGTAGACAGGGGACTAATCAGCCCCAGCATTTT
CASSRQGTNQPQHF
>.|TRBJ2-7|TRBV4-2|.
TGTGCCAGCAGCCAAGATAGGGGAACCTACGAGCAGTACTTC
CASSQDRGTYEQYF
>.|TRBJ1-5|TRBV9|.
TGTGCCAGCAGCGTCGGCGGATACAATCAGCCCCAGCATTTT
CASSVGGYNQPQHF
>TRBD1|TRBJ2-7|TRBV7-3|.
TGTGCCAGCAGCTTGATCGGGACAGGGGGCGACGAGCAGTACTTC
CASSLIGTGGDEQYF
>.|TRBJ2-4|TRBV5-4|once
TGTGCCAGCAGCTGGCAGGGTGAGGACATTCAGTACTTC
CASSWQGEDIQYF
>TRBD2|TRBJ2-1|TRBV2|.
TGTGCCAGCTTACTAGCGGGGGGGCGAGGTGAGCAGTTCTTC
CASLLAGGRGEQFF
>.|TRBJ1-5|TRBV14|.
TGTGCCAGCAAGGGGCCTCCCAATCAGCCCCAGCATTTT
CASKGPPNQPQHF
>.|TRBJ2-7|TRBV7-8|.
TGTGCCAGCAGCTTATACGGGTCAGGGAATCCCTACGAGCAGTACTTC
CASSLYGSGNPYEQYF
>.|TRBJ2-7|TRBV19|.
TGTGCCAGTAGTTTAGACAGTTCCTACGAGCAGTACTTC
CASSLDSSYEQYF
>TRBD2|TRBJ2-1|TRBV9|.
TGTGCCAGCAGCTTCGCTAGCGGACTCTACAATGAGCAGTTCTTC
CASSFASGLYNEQFF
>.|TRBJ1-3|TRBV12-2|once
TGTGCAAGTCGCTCGGGTGGAAACACCATATATTTT
CASRSGGNTIYF
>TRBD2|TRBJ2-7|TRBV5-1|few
TGCGCCAGCAGCGTTAACCCGAGCGGGGGGGTTGCTTACGAGCAGTACTTC
CASSVNPSGGVAYEQYF
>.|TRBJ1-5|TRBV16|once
TGTGCCAGCAGCCAATCGCGGGTGGGAGGCAATCAGCCCCAGCATTTT
CASSQSRVGGNQPQHF
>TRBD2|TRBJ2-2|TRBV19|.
TGTGCCAGTAGTAAAGTCGGGGGGGCCACCGGGGAGCTGTTTTTT
CASSKVGGATGELFF
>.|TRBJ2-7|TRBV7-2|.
TGTGCCAGCAGCTTTACCTACGAGCAGTACTTC
CASSFTYEQYF
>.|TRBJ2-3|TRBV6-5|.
TGTGCCAGCAGTTACTCGGGTGGGAGAGGCACAGATACGCAGTATTTT
CASSYSGGRGTDTQYF
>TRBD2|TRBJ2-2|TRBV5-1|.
TGCGCCAGCAGCTTGGTCGGGGGGATAAACACCGGGGAGCTGTTTTTT
CASSLVGGINTGELFF
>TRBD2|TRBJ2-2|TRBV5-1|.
TGCGCCAGCAGCTTTCAGGCCCCAGGGAGGGGCGCGACCGGGGAGCTGTTTTTT
CASSFQAPGRGATGELFF
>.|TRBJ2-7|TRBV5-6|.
TGTGCCAGCAGCTTCAGGGCAGAAGAGCAGTACTTC
CASSFRAEEQYF
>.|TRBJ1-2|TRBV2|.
TGTGCCAGCAGTGGAGAAGGGGAAGTGTTTGGCTACACCTTC
CASSGEGEVFGYTF
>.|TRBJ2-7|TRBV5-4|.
TGTGCCAGCAGCTTGTCGCGATCCGAGCAGTACTTC
CASSLSRSEQYF
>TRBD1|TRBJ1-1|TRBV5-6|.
TGTGCCAGCAGCTTCGGGACAGGGGGCACTGAAGCTTTCTTT
CASSFGTGGTEAFF
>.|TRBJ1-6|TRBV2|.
TGTGCCAGCAGGACAGGCGCCATGTCACCCCTCCACTTT
CASRTGAMSPLHF
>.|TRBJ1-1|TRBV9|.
TGTGCCAGCAGCGTAGGGTACAGGGAAGCGGTCTTT
CASSVGYREAVF
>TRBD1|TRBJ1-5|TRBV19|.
TGTGCCAGTAGTGGGGCAGGGGGTCCCGGGATTCAGCCCCAGCATTTT
CASSGAGGPGIQPQHF
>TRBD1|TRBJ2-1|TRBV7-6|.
TGTGCCAGCAGCCGGGACAGGGATTACAATGAGCAGTTCTTC
CASSRDRDYNEQFF
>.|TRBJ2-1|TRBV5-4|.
TGTGCCAGCAGCTTGGCCCGGGGACTTGGGGGCTCCTACAATGAGCAGTTCTTC
CASSLARGLGGSYNEQFF
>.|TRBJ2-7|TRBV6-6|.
TGTGCCACCAGAAGCGGGCCGAGCTCCTACGAGCAGTACTTC
CATRSGPSSYEQYF
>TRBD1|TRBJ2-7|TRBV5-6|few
TGTGCCAGCAGCTTGGGGGACAGCCTATCCCCATACGAGCAGTACTTC
CASSLGDSLSPYEQYF
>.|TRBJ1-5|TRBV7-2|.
TGTGCCAGCAGCTTGGGGGGGGGCAATCAGCCCCAGCATTTT
CASSLGGGNQPQHF
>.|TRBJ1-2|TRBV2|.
TGTGCCATCATGGGGGGATATGGCTACACCTTC
CAIMGGYGYTF
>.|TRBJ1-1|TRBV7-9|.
TGTGCCAGCAGCTTAGAGTTTGAGGGAGGGAGCACTGAAGCTTTCTTT
CASSLEFEGGSTEAFF
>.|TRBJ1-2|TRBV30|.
TGTGCTACCCCGGGGGGTGGGGGCTATGGCTACACCTTC
CATPGGGGYGYTF